What follows are 17 T cell receptor beta chains derived from one specimen sequenced in a study of T cells after posttransplantation cyclophosphamide. Produced via immunoSEQ multiplex PCR; TCRdb's table is partial and in-frame only. The sample lists more than 30,000 clones, 80% to 95% seen once, with just under 0.25% in the top ten. Cells defined as naive were viable CD3+CD4+ or CD3+CD8+ and CCR7+CD45RA+CD45RO-CD95-CD27+CD28+. The sequenced sample was naive CD4+ T cells sorted from PBMCs. The receptors originated from a woman in her fifties or sixties in good health, CMV-negative, and a related stem cell transplant donor.

This chain uses TRBV19 with TRBJ1-5; 7 nucleotides line up with TRBD1. The length of the CDR3 is 15 residues. V shed 1 base and J 16 bases; nucleotides not matched to a gene: 16. Germline assignment: CDR1 LNHDA and CDR2 SQIVND (reference sequence). The CDR3 nucleotides are TGTGCCAGTAGTATAGCCTGGTTAGGGGGCATCCAGGCCCATTTT. Residues: CASSIAWLGGIQAHF.

This clone occurred a few times. The J gene is TRBJ2-1, the V gene TRBV27; 10 bases fit TRBD2. Germline V lookup: CDR1 MNHEY, CDR2 SMNVEV (reference sequence). The CDR3 is 16 residues long. V lost 0 bases to trimming and J lost 5 bases; unmatched junction nucleotides: 4. This CDR3 is CASSLSSSGSHNEQFF. DNA of the CDR3: TGTGCCAGCAGTTTATCGTCTAGCGGGAGCCACAATGAGCAGTTCTTC.

This chain joins TRBV12-5 and TRBJ2-7; D not resolved. V was clipped by 1 base and J by 4 bases, with 5 bases between them. The germline CDR1 and CDR2 sequences are LGHNT and FRNRAP. The CDR3 has 12 residues. CDR3 region: CASGLGVYEQYF. The CDR3 coding sequence is TGTGCTAGTGGTTTGGGAGTTTACGAGCAGTACTTC.

The chain joins TRBV7-9 to TRBJ2-1; D may be TRBD2 (5 bases). The V end was cut by 3 bases, the J end by 10 bases, with 10 bases between. The CDR3 extends over 12 amino acids. CDR1 and CDR2 from the germline V gene are SEHNR and FQNEAQ (reference sequence). The CDR3 DNA reads TGTGCCAGCAGCTTGGACTGGAGAGAGCAGTTCTTC. It is translated as CASSLDWREQFF.

This chain connects TRBV4-1 to TRBJ2-7; TRBD2 matches 9 bases. Germline V gives CDR1 MGHRA, CDR2 YSYEKL. The CDR3 consists of 16 residues. V was pared by 1 base and J by 4 bases, with 8 bases of the junction left unmatched. CDR3 residues: CASSQATSGLGYEQYF. CDR3 nucleotide sequence: TGCGCCAGCAGCCAAGCCACTAGCGGGTTGGGTTACGAGCAGTACTTC.

The chain combines TRBV19 with TRBJ1-5; weak D call: TRBD1 (6 bases). Trimming cost V 4 bases and J 0 bases, with 10 bases left between them. CDR1 is LNHDA, CDR2 SQIVND, per germline (reference sequence). CDR3 length: 15 residues. This CDR3 reads CASSTNRVSNQPQHF. For the CDR3, the DNA is TGTGCCAGTAGTACGAACAGGGTTAGCAATCAGCCCCAGCATTTT.

The chain links TRBV20-1 to TRBJ2-5; possible D gene TRBD1, 6 bases. The V and J ends lost 5 bases and 9 bases respectively, with 13 bases between them. The CDR3 runs 11 residues. The germline V gene has CDR1 DFQATT and CDR2 SNEGSKA (reference sequence). The DNA for the CDR3 is TGCAGTGCTTTACAGGGCTCAGCCCAGTACTTC. Translating gives CSALQGSAQYF.

This chain joins TRBV28 and TRBJ1-4; D is perhaps TRBD1 (5 bases). Germline V gives CDR1 MDHEN, CDR2 SYDVKM. The germline V and J ends were trimmed by 4 bases and 7 bases, with 16 bases remaining between them. This CDR3 comprises 15 residues. The CDR3 protein is CASSSYSGGVEKLFF. For the CDR3, the DNA is TGTGCCAGCAGTTCCTACTCCGGGGGGGTTGAAAAACTGTTTTTT.

The rearrangement uses TRBV2 and TRBJ1-1; D not certain. Trimming removed 7 bases at V and 2 bases at J, with 11 bases between. This CDR3 comprises 13 residues. CDR1 is SNHLY and CDR2 is FYNNEI in the germline V gene. This CDR3 is CASTVTVNTEAFF. CDR3 DNA sequence: TGTGCCAGCACTGTGACTGTTAACACTGAAGCTTTCTTT.

In its sample, this clone was seen a few times. The rearrangement uses TRBV7-8 and TRBJ2-3, with D tentatively TRBD2 (6 bases). The CDR3 loop spans 13 amino acids. V lost 5 bases and J 8 bases, leaving 14 bases between the germline ends. The V gene's germline CDR1 is SGHVS and CDR2 FQNEAQ. CDR3 amino acids: CASSERERGTQYF. The CDR3 nucleotides are TGTGCCAGCAGCGAACGGGAGAGAGGTACGCAGTATTTT.

The rearrangement links TRBV6-5 to TRBJ2-3; possible D gene TRBD1, 6 bases. CDR1 and CDR2 from the germline V gene are MNHEY and SVGAGI. Trimming cost V 5 bases and J 5 bases, with 14 bases left between them. This CDR3 spans 14 amino acids. In DNA form, the CDR3 reads TGTGCCAGCAGTCCCGTTAGGGGGAGAGATACGCAGTATTTT. Residues: CASSPVRGRDTQYF.

V is TRBV7-3 and J is TRBJ1-1, with unresolved D. With 1 base removed from V and 1 base from J, the gap between germline ends came to 7 bases. The CDR3 runs to 14 residues. CDR1 SGHTA and CDR2 FQGTGA come from the germline V gene. In DNA, the CDR3 is TGTGCCAGCAGCTTAAGAGGGCAGAACACTGAAGCTTTCTTT. Its translation: CASSLRGQNTEAFF.

The rearrangement joins TRBV29-1 to TRBJ2-4; TRBD1 aligns across 9 bases. CDR1 and CDR2 (germline): SQVTM, ANQGSEA. Trimming at V came to 7 bases and at J to 6 bases, leaving 16 bases not matched to a gene. CDR3 length equals 16 residues. In DNA, the CDR3 is TGCAGCGGGTCGGGGGCGGGACAGGGTTATCCAAACATTCAGTACTTC. Encoded protein: CSGSGAGQGYPNIQYF. Variable domain in full (rest from reference TRBV29-1 and TRBJ2-4): SAVISQKPSRDICQRGTSLTIQCQVDSQVTMMFWYRQQPGQSLTLIATANQGSEATYESGFVIDKFPISRPNLTFSTLTVSNMSPEDSSIYLCSGSGAGQGYPNIQYFGAGTRLSVL.

The chain carries TRBV18 and TRBJ2-7; D perhaps matches TRBD2 (6 bases). Trimming took off 3 bases at V and 0 bases at J, with 6 bases between the two ends. Germline V gene data show CDR1 as KGHSH and CDR2 as LQKENI. This CDR3 has 13 residues. CDR3 sequence: CASSPGSSYEQYF. The CDR3 bases are TGTGCCAGCTCACCCGGGAGCTCCTACGAGCAGTACTTC.

V gene TRBV6-1 combines with J gene TRBJ1-5; D ambiguous. Trimming cost V 5 bases and J 0 bases, with 8 bases left between them. Germline values: CDR1 MNHNS, CDR2 SASEGT. CDR3 length: 14 amino acids. CDR3 coding DNA: TGTGCCAGCAGTCTCCAGTTTAGCAATCAGCCCCAGCATTTT. Translated, it gives CASSLQFSNQPQHF.

The chain couples TRBV5-5 to TRBJ2-1; D may be TRBD2 (5 bases). The CDR3 loop spans 14 amino acids. Germline V gene data show CDR1 as SGHKS and CDR2 as YYEKEE (reference sequence). V lost 0 bases, J lost 9 bases, and 13 bases lay in between. The CDR3 sequence is CASSLEVSEGEQFF. The CDR3 bases are TGTGCCAGCAGCTTGGAGGTCTCCGAGGGTGAGCAGTTCTTC.

The chain uses TRBV2 and TRBJ1-4; tentatively, D is TRBD1 (6 bases). V was shortened by 7 bases and J by 8 bases, with 17 bases between the two germline ends. Germline V CDR1 and CDR2: SNHLY, FYNNEI. This CDR3 contains 14 residues. The CDR3 protein is CASNRREGGEKLFF. DNA for the CDR3: TGTGCCAGCAATCGCCGGGAGGGGGGGGAAAAACTGTTTTTT.